These T cell receptor beta chains were read from a single sample in a study of cytomegalovirus exposure and HLA in healthy donors. This table comes from immunoSEQ multiplex PCR, and its TCRdb copy is limited to in-frame clones, with some not included. The sample carries 150,000 to 200,000 clones, roughly 80% recorded once. The sequencing input was PBMCs. These receptors were collected from a man aged 45 to 65 in good health and CMV-seronegative. Each CDR3 is given with its conserved first and last residue. The D gene is left open where the match is weak. For some rows the clone size is stated as once, few or many, or as a class when expanded; others skip it.

v_gene	abundance	d_gene	j_gene	CDR3nt	CDR3aa
TRBV4-3	NA	TRBD2	TRBJ2-3	TGCGCCAGCAGCCAGGGGAGGGGAATCACAGATACGCAGTATTTT	CASSQGRGITDTQYF
TRBV9	NA	NA	TRBJ2-3	TGTGCCAGCAGCGGTTTTTCGGGGGATACGCAGTATTTT	CASSGFSGDTQYF
TRBV9	NA	TRBD2	TRBJ2-1	TGTGCCAGCAGCGTAGCTTTGGGGGAGGGGTTGAATGAGCAGTTCTTC	CASSVALGEGLNEQFF
TRBV29-1	NA	NA	TRBJ2-3	TGCAGCGCGAGTTCTAGCACAGATACGCAGTATTTT	CSASSSTDTQYF
TRBV6-5	NA	TRBD1	TRBJ1-1	TGTGCCAGCCGACTCGGGACAGTGAACACTGAAGCTTTCTTT	CASRLGTVNTEAFF
TRBV7-9	NA	TRBD1	TRBJ2-7	TGTGCCAGCATCCCGGGACAGGGACCCTACGAGCAGTACTTC	CASIPGQGPYEQYF
TRBV10-3	NA	TRBD1	TRBJ2-7	TGTGCCATCGGCCTGGGACAGGGACTCTCCTACGAGCAGTACTTC	CAIGLGQGLSYEQYF
TRBV7-9	NA	TRBD1	TRBJ1-4	TGTGCCAGCAGCTCACAGGGGGCACTATATAATGAAAAACTGTTTTTT	CASSSQGALYNEKLFF
TRBV5-5	NA	NA	TRBJ1-5	TGTGCCAGCAGCCTGGAGAGCGGGCCCCAGCATTTT	CASSLESGPQHF
TRBV7-6	NA	TRBD2	TRBJ2-7	TGTGCCAGCAGCACCGGGACTACCAACGAGCAGTACTTC	CASSTGTTNEQYF
TRBV29-1	NA	NA	TRBJ1-2	TGCAGCGCCGGGGTGGGTGGCTACACCTTC	CSAGVGGYTF
TRBV6-4	NA	TRBD1	TRBJ1-2	TGTGCCAGCAGCGGACAGGCCTACGTAGCTAACTATGGCTACACCTTC	CASSGQAYVANYGYTF
TRBV6-1	NA	NA	TRBJ2-3	TGTGCCAGCAAGGGACTGGGAAGCACAGATACGCAGTATTTT	CASKGLGSTDTQYF
TRBV9	NA	NA	TRBJ1-1	TGTGCCAGCAGCGTAGAAATAAGCCTCGGGGCTTTCTTT	CASSVEISLGAFF
TRBV9	NA	NA	TRBJ1-1	TGTGCCAGCAGCGACAAGATGAACACTGAAGCTTTCTTT	CASSDKMNTEAFF
TRBV5-5	NA	NA	TRBJ1-6	TGTGCCAGCAGCTTGGGGCAGCGCAGTTATAATTCACCCCTCCACTTT	CASSLGQRSYNSPLHF
TRBV11-2	NA	NA	TRBJ2-2	TGTGCCAGCAGCCCCAGACAGCCGAACACCGGGGAGCTGTTTTTT	CASSPRQPNTGELFF
TRBV6-1	NA	TRBD1	TRBJ1-5	TGTGCCAGCAGGATGGGGGACAGATTCAATCAGCCCCAGCATTTT	CASRMGDRFNQPQHF
TRBV20-1	once	NA	TRBJ1-1	TGCAGTGCCTTCGGCGGGGCTGAAGCTTTCTTT	CSAFGGAEAFF
TRBV6-1	NA	TRBD1	TRBJ1-1	TGTGCCAGCAGTAACAGGGGGCACACTGAAGCTTTCTTT	CASSNRGHTEAFF
TRBV11-3	NA	TRBD2	TRBJ2-3	TGTGCCAGCAGCTTAAATAGCGGGGGGGACACAGATACGCAGTATTTT	CASSLNSGGDTDTQYF
TRBV9	NA	TRBD1	TRBJ1-6	TGTGCCAGCAGCGCTGGGACAGGCGCTAATTCACCCCTCCACTTT	CASSAGTGANSPLHF
TRBV2	NA	NA	TRBJ1-2	TGTGCCAGCAGCCGACAGACCCTGCCGGGTGCCTTC	CASSRQTLPGAF
TRBV27	few	TRBD1	TRBJ1-5	TGTGCCAGCAGTGGACAGGGGGCGCGTACCAATCAGCCCCAGCATTTT	CASSGQGARTNQPQHF
TRBV10-3	NA	NA	TRBJ1-5	TGTGCCATCAGTGAGTCACAGGGTGGGAGCAATCAGCCCCAGCATTTT	CAISESQGGSNQPQHF
TRBV10-3	NA	NA	TRBJ1-1	TGTGCCATCAGCCCGGTCCGGGGGACGGGCACTGAAGCTTTCTTT	CAISPVRGTGTEAFF
TRBV9	few	NA	TRBJ1-3	TGTGCCAGCAGCGTAGACGGGATCTCTGGAAACACCATATATTTT	CASSVDGISGNTIYF
TRBV9	NA	NA	TRBJ2-1	TGTGCCAGCAGCGTAGAGAGGGGGGGCGGCAATGAGCAGTTCTTC	CASSVERGGGNEQFF
TRBV15	NA	TRBD1	TRBJ1-2	TGTGCCACCAGCGCCCGACAGGGTCCTAACTATGGCTACACCTTC	CATSARQGPNYGYTF
TRBV14	NA	NA	TRBJ1-2	TGTGCCAGCAGCCAAGACTCGGGAACCTTCTATGGCTACACCTTC	CASSQDSGTFYGYTF
TRBV7-2	NA	NA	TRBJ2-3	TGTGCCAGCAGCTTAGGCGAGGCAGATACGCAGTATTTT	CASSLGEADTQYF
TRBV9	NA	TRBD1	TRBJ2-3	TGTGCCAGCAGCCCCGGCGACAGGGTCCCAGATACGCAGTATTTT	CASSPGDRVPDTQYF
TRBV11-2	few	NA	TRBJ2-7	TGTGCCAGCACCCGTGGCTACAGCTCCTACGAGCAGTACTTC	CASTRGYSSYEQYF
TRBV29-1	NA	NA	TRBJ1-2	TGCAGCGTTACCGGGGGCTATGGCTACACCTTC	CSVTGGYGYTF
TRBV4-3	few	NA	TRBJ2-7	TGCGCCAGCAGCCAGGCTCATTTCCGCTCCTACGAGCAGTACTTC	CASSQAHFRSYEQYF
TRBV2	NA	NA	TRBJ2-3	TGTGCCAGCAGTTTTGAGGCCACAGATACGCAGTATTTT	CASSFEATDTQYF
TRBV18	NA	TRBD1	TRBJ1-2	TGTGCCAGCTCTAATACAGGGGGCTTAGACTATGGCTACACCTTC	CASSNTGGLDYGYTF
TRBV4-1	NA	NA	TRBJ2-1	TGCGCCAGCAGCCAAATCGACAAGCATGAGCAGTTCTTC	CASSQIDKHEQFF
TRBV14	few	NA	TRBJ1-1	TGTGCCAGCAGCCAAGCTAGGGGATGGACTGAAGCTTTCTTT	CASSQARGWTEAFF
TRBV19	few	NA	TRBJ1-6	TGTGCCAGTACCAAGGACAGCTCGAGCTCCTATAATTCACCCCTCCACTTT	CASTKDSSSSYNSPLHF
TRBV6-5	NA	NA	TRBJ1-1	TGTGCCAGCACCAAACGAGGAGGCGGGACTGAAGCTTTCTTT	CASTKRGGGTEAFF
TRBV9	few	TRBD1	TRBJ1-4	TGTGCCAGCAGCGCGGACCGGGACAGTAATGAAAAACTGTTTTTT	CASSADRDSNEKLFF
TRBV4-1	NA	TRBD1	TRBJ1-5	TGCGCCAGCAGCCCAGGGACAGGGAGTGGTCAGCCCCAGCATTTT	CASSPGTGSGQPQHF
TRBV5-8	NA	NA	TRBJ1-1	TGTGCCAGCAGCTTGACTCATAGTGAAGCTTTCTTT	CASSLTHSEAFF
TRBV7-2	NA	TRBD1	TRBJ1-2	TGTGCCAGCAGCTTAGACCGGACAGGGGTCCATGGCTACACCTTC	CASSLDRTGVHGYTF
TRBV10-3	NA	NA	TRBJ1-5	TGTGCCATCAGTGAGGGCCTTAGCAATCAGCCCCAGCATTTT	CAISEGLSNQPQHF
TRBV9	NA	NA	TRBJ1-1	TGTGCCAGCAGCGTCCAGAGGGAGGGGTCGGCTTTCTTT	CASSVQREGSAFF
TRBV19	NA	NA	TRBJ1-2	TGTGCCAGTAGTATAGATCAGGGGAACTATGGCTACACCTTC	CASSIDQGNYGYTF
TRBV19	NA	TRBD1	TRBJ2-7	TGTGCCAGTAGTATGGGGACAGGCGGGGACGAGCAGTACTTC	CASSMGTGGDEQYF
TRBV4-2	NA	NA	TRBJ2-1	TGTGCCAGCAGCCGCTCTGAGCGTTCCTCCTACAATGAGCAGTTCTTC	CASSRSERSSYNEQFF
TRBV5-1	NA	TRBD1	TRBJ2-1	TGCGCCAGCAGCTTGGAGGGACAGGGAAGGGCAGCCAATGAGCAGTTCTTC	CASSLEGQGRAANEQFF
TRBV11-2	NA	NA	TRBJ2-3	TGTGCCAGCAGCCCCGGGACTAGCACAGATACGCAGTATTTT	CASSPGTSTDTQYF
TRBV21-1	NA	NA	TRBJ2-4	TGTGCCAGCCAGCGGGCGTATCAGTACTTC	CASQRAYQYF
TRBV9	NA	NA	TRBJ2-1	TGTGCCAGCAGCGTAGCTCCCTTAGACAGCCCCTTGCCCCAGTTCTTC	CASSVAPLDSPLPQFF
TRBV5-1	NA	TRBD2	TRBJ2-5	TGCGCCAGCAGGATTGGGACTAGCGGGGGGGTGGGAAAAGAGACCCAGTACTTC	CASRIGTSGGVGKETQYF
TRBV7-4	NA	TRBD1	TRBJ1-3	TGTGCCAGCAGCCACGGGACAGGGGGATTTGGAAACACCATATATTTT	CASSHGTGGFGNTIYF
TRBV6-6	NA	TRBD1	TRBJ2-7	TGTGCCAGCGGCTATCGACAGGGGGCCTCCTACGAGCAGTACTTC	CASGYRQGASYEQYF
TRBV7-2	NA	NA	TRBJ2-3	TGTGCCAGCAGCCGAGCAGGGGAAGATACGCAGTATTTT	CASSRAGEDTQYF
TRBV29-1	NA	TRBD1	TRBJ1-1	TGCAGCGTTGAAGATCTAGGGACAGTGAACACTGAAGCTTTCTTT	CSVEDLGTVNTEAFF
TRBV6-5	NA	TRBD1	TRBJ2-7	TGTGCCAGCAGTTACATGGGACAGGTCCGTATTGACGAGCAGTACTTC	CASSYMGQVRIDEQYF